The 8 T cell receptor beta chains presented below share a single source sample, sequenced in a study of T cells after yellow fever vaccination. TCRdb reanalysed the 5' RACE reads using MiXCR and keeps one entry per CDR3 protein. The sample includes just under 600,000 distinct CDR3 sequences, approximately 12% seen only once; the top ten take around 15%. Sample: PBMCs, taken on the day of the yellow fever booster vaccination. The receptors here all came from a man under 40 who received the YFV17D yellow fever vaccine.

This clonotype has a handful of counts. The chain links TRBV5-4 to TRBJ2-1; 10 bases match TRBD2. Germline values: CDR1 SGHNT, CDR2 YYREEE (reference sequence). The trim removed 0 bases at V and 7 bases at J, leaving 16 bases unmatched. This CDR3 contains 19 residues. CDR3 protein: CASSLGSASGSLGANEQFF. CDR3 in DNA: TGTGCCAGCAGCTTGGGGTCGGCTAGCGGGAGCCTCGGGGCAAATGAGCAGTTCTTC.

This clonotype occurred many times. The junction departs from germline at one end; a sequencing error may be responsible. In nucleotides, the CDR3 is TGTGCTAGCAGCCCTGGACTAGCGGACACAGATACGCAGTATTTT. It yields the protein CASSPGLADTDTQYF. The rearrangement joins TRBV7-7 to TRBJ2-3; 10 nucleotides match TRBD2. The CDR3 spans 15 residues. Per the germline V gene, CDR1 is SSHAT and CDR2 is FNYEAQ (reference sequence). Variable domain in full (rest from reference TRBV7-7 and TRBJ2-3): GAGVSQSPRYKVTKRGQDVTLRCDPISSHATLYWYQQALGQGPEFLTYFNYEAQPDKSGLPSDRFSAERPEGSISTLTIQRTEQRDSAMYRCASSPGLADTDTQYFGPGTRLTVL.

The chain links TRBV20-1 to TRBJ1-1; D not resolved. V was pared by 5 bases and J by 4 bases, with 14 bases between. Germline CDR1 DFQATT, CDR2 SNEGSKA (reference sequence). The CDR3 extends over 13 amino acids. The CDR3 reads CSAGRQGLTEAFF. CDR3 bases: TGCAGTGCTGGTAGACAAGGGCTCACTGAAGCTTTCTTT.

The chain combines TRBV12-3 or TRBV12-4 with TRBJ2-3; tentatively, D is TRBD1 (6 bases). Between the trimmed V and J ends, which lost 6 bases and 3 bases, there was a span of 13 bases. CDR3 size: 14 residues. The CDR3 is CASSSWTETDTQYF. The CDR3, as DNA: TGTGCCAGCAGCTCCTGGACAGAGACAGATACGCAGTATTTT.

This clonotype was recorded a few times. The rearrangement links TRBV7-2 to TRBJ2-1; a possible D gene is TRBD2 (5 bases). Germline V gene data show CDR1 as SGHTA and CDR2 as FQGNSA. CDR3 length: 15 amino acids. V was clipped by 4 bases and J by 7 bases, with 17 bases between them. The CDR3 protein is CASSSPPPRANEQFF. In nucleotides, the CDR3 is TGTGCCAGCAGCTCCCCCCCCCCGCGGGCTAATGAGCAGTTCTTC.

This chain links TRBV5-1 with TRBJ2-5; D uncertain. V was trimmed by 4 bases and J by 2 bases, leaving 9 bases between them. The CDR3 has 13 amino acids. Germline V gene sequence: CDR1 SGHRS, CDR2 YFSETQ. CDR3 in DNA: TGCGCCAGCAGCCTCATGTTTCAAGAGACCCAGTACTTC. It specifies CASSLMFQETQYF.

This clonotype has only a few counts. V gene TRBV7-2 combines with J gene TRBJ2-7, with 7 bases that match TRBD2. Germline values: CDR1 SGHTA, CDR2 FQGNSA. Unmatched junction bases numbered 12, after V lost 0 bases and J lost 4 bases. CDR3 length equals 17 residues. Here the CDR3 DNA reads TGTGCCAGCAGCTTAGCGGGAGGGATGTCTACCAGTTACGAGCAGTACTTC. Its protein is CASSLAGGMSTSYEQYF.

The V and J genes are TRBV7-8 and TRBJ2-2; D not certain. The germline CDR1 and CDR2 sequences are SGHVS and FQNEAQ. Deletions cut 2 bases from V and 2 bases from J, with 6 bases between. The CDR3 runs 14 residues. CDR3 nucleotides: TGTGCCAGCAGCTTATGGATAAACACCGGGGAGCTGTTTTTT. The encoded protein is CASSLWINTGELFF.